The rows below give T cell receptor beta chains drawn from one sample of a study of blood T cell repertoires in COVID-19. Sequencing used immunoSEQ multiplex PCR; TCRdb keeps in-frame clones, though not all of them. This sample yields roughly 110,000 clones, of which roughly 76% are seen a single time; under 11% belongs to the top ten. The sample consisted of peripheral blood. These receptors were collected from a human donor in a cohort sampled during active COVID-19. Each CDR3 is given with its conserved first and last residue. Fields, in order: D gene, clone size, CDR3 length, J gene, V gene, CDR3 protein, CDR3 DNA. A D gene is named only where the DNA matches it firmly. Some rows have no size entry. The others give once, few or many, or a class for an expanded clone.

D gene: TRBD1
clone size: few
CDR3 length: 15
J gene: TRBJ2-7
V gene: TRBV19
CDR3 protein: CASSRDRGASYEQYF
CDR3 DNA: TGTGCCAGTAGTCGGGACAGGGGGGCTTCCTACGAGCAGTACTTC

D gene: .
clone size: .
CDR3 length: 16
J gene: TRBJ1-2
V gene: TRBV4-2
CDR3 protein: CASSQDERAPNYGYTF
CDR3 DNA: TGTGCCAGCAGCCAAGATGAGAGGGCACCTAACTATGGCTACACCTTC

D gene: TRBD1
clone size: .
CDR3 length: 15
J gene: TRBJ2-7
V gene: TRBV4-1
CDR3 protein: CASSQGPGGFYEQYF
CDR3 DNA: TGCGCCAGCAGCCAAGGCCCAGGGGGCTTTTACGAGCAGTACTTC

D gene: TRBD1
clone size: .
CDR3 length: 14
J gene: TRBJ1-1
V gene: TRBV6-4
CDR3 protein: CASRTGQGAIEAFF
CDR3 DNA: TGTGCCAGCAGAACGGGACAGGGGGCTATTGAAGCTTTCTTT

D gene: .
clone size: few
CDR3 length: 15
J gene: TRBJ1-1
V gene: TRBV27
CDR3 protein: CASSLKRGVNTEAFF
CDR3 DNA: TGTGCCAGCAGTTTGAAGCGGGGGGTAAACACTGAAGCTTTCTTT

D gene: .
clone size: once
CDR3 length: 14
J gene: TRBJ2-5
V gene: TRBV18
CDR3 protein: CASSPRTRAETQYF
CDR3 DNA: TGTGCCAGCTCACCAAGGACGCGGGCAGAGACCCAGTACTTC

D gene: .
clone size: .
CDR3 length: 20
J gene: TRBJ2-3
V gene: TRBV19
CDR3 protein: CASSLSPSGGGRAGTDTQYF
CDR3 DNA: TGTGCCAGTAGTTTATCCCCTTCGGGGGGCGGTAGGGCTGGCACAGATACGCAGTATTTT

D gene: .
clone size: .
CDR3 length: 13
J gene: TRBJ1-2
V gene: TRBV7-2
CDR3 protein: CASSLYTDYGYTF
CDR3 DNA: TGTGCCAGCAGCTTATATACAGACTATGGCTACACCTTC

D gene: .
clone size: .
CDR3 length: 15
J gene: TRBJ2-4
V gene: TRBV6-6
CDR3 protein: CASTPTQGGGNIQYF
CDR3 DNA: TGTGCCAGCACTCCTACCCAGGGGGGAGGAAACATTCAGTACTTC

D gene: TRBD1
clone size: once
CDR3 length: 14
J gene: TRBJ1-5
V gene: TRBV28
CDR3 protein: CASSRQGGNQPQHF
CDR3 DNA: TGTGCCAGCAGTCGACAGGGAGGCAATCAGCCCCAGCATTTT

D gene: .
clone size: .
CDR3 length: 18
J gene: TRBJ1-1
V gene: TRBV5-4
CDR3 protein: CASSLAARGRIMNTEAFF
CDR3 DNA: TGTGCCAGCAGCTTGGCCGCCAGGGGAAGGATTATGAACACTGAAGCTTTCTTT

D gene: .
clone size: .
CDR3 length: 15
J gene: TRBJ1-5
V gene: TRBV19
CDR3 protein: CASSRTEASNQPQHF
CDR3 DNA: TGTGCCAGTAGTAGGACAGAAGCTAGCAATCAGCCCCAGCATTTT

D gene: TRBD1
clone size: .
CDR3 length: 16
J gene: TRBJ1-5
V gene: TRBV5-6
CDR3 protein: CASSLRTDRGNQPQHF
CDR3 DNA: TGTGCCAGCAGCCTCCGAACGGACAGGGGAAATCAGCCCCAGCATTTT

D gene: .
clone size: few
CDR3 length: 14
J gene: TRBJ1-2
V gene: TRBV4-1
CDR3 protein: CASSPSTESYGYTF
CDR3 DNA: TGCGCCAGCAGCCCCTCGACAGAGAGCTATGGCTACACCTTC

D gene: .
clone size: .
CDR3 length: 15
J gene: TRBJ2-5
V gene: TRBV5-5
CDR3 protein: CASSLGARGGETQYF
CDR3 DNA: TGTGCCAGCAGCTTGGGCGCTAGGGGTGGGGAGACCCAGTACTTC

D gene: TRBD2
clone size: .
CDR3 length: 17
J gene: TRBJ2-7
V gene: TRBV7-8
CDR3 protein: CASSLSVRSGRAYEQYF
CDR3 DNA: TGTGCCAGCAGCTTAAGCGTCAGGAGCGGGAGGGCCTACGAGCAGTACTTC

D gene: TRBD1
clone size: .
CDR3 length: 13
J gene: TRBJ2-1
V gene: TRBV20-1
CDR3 protein: CSASRTGNNEQFF
CDR3 DNA: TGCAGTGCTAGTAGGACAGGGAACAATGAGCAGTTCTTC

D gene: TRBD2
clone size: .
CDR3 length: 16
J gene: TRBJ2-7
V gene: TRBV4-2
CDR3 protein: CASSQELGSGSSEQYF
CDR3 DNA: TGTGCCAGCAGCCAAGAATTAGGTAGCGGGAGCTCCGAGCAGTACTTC

D gene: TRBD1
clone size: few
CDR3 length: 14
J gene: TRBJ2-7
V gene: TRBV2
CDR3 protein: CASSRDRTAYEQYF
CDR3 DNA: TGTGCCAGCAGTCGGGACAGGACAGCCTACGAGCAGTACTTC

D gene: TRBD1
clone size: .
CDR3 length: 13
J gene: TRBJ1-6
V gene: TRBV9
CDR3 protein: CASSATTGAALHF
CDR3 DNA: TGTGCCAGCAGCGCAACGACAGGGGCCGCCCTCCACTTT

D gene: TRBD1
clone size: .
CDR3 length: 16
J gene: TRBJ1-4
V gene: TRBV5-1
CDR3 protein: CASSGDRDGGQEKLFF
CDR3 DNA: TGCGCCAGCAGCGGGGACAGGGACGGGGGACAGGAAAAACTGTTTTTT

D gene: TRBD2
clone size: .
CDR3 length: 17
J gene: TRBJ2-2
V gene: TRBV7-2
CDR3 protein: CASSSGLAGINTGELFF
CDR3 DNA: TGTGCCAGCAGCTCGGGACTAGCGGGGATTAACACCGGGGAGCTGTTTTTT

D gene: .
clone size: .
CDR3 length: 15
J gene: TRBJ1-2
V gene: TRBV14
CDR3 protein: CASSQEAQGHYGYTF
CDR3 DNA: TGTGCCAGCAGCCAAGAGGCTCAGGGGCACTATGGCTACACCTTC

D gene: .
clone size: .
CDR3 length: 13
J gene: TRBJ1-1
V gene: TRBV12-3/TRBV12-4
CDR3 protein: CASSLGSGTEAFF
CDR3 DNA: TGTGCCAGCAGTTTAGGTTCGGGAACTGAAGCTTTCTTT

D gene: .
clone size: .
CDR3 length: 14
J gene: TRBJ2-7
V gene: TRBV23-1
CDR3 protein: CASSQSHRLTEQYF
CDR3 DNA: TGCGCCAGCAGTCAATCTCACAGGCTGACCGAGCAGTACTTC

D gene: .
clone size: .
CDR3 length: 14
J gene: TRBJ2-7
V gene: TRBV2
CDR3 protein: CASSGGRGEYEQYF
CDR3 DNA: TGTGCCAGCAGTGGGGGCAGGGGAGAATACGAGCAGTACTTC